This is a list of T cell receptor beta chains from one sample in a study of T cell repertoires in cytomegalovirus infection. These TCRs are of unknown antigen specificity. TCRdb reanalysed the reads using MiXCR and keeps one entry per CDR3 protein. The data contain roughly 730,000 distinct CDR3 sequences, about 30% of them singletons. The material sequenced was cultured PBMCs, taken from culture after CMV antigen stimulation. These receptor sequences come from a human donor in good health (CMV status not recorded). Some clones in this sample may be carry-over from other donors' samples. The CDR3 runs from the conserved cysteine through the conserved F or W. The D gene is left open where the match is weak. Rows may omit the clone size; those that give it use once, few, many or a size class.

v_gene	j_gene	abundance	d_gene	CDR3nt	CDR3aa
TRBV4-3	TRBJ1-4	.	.	TGCGCCAGCAGCCAACGGCCCGGACAGAGCTATAAAAAACTGTTTTTT	CASSQRPGQSYKKLFF
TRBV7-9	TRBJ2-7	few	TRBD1	TGTGCCAGCAGCTTGGGACAGGGCTTCGACGAGCAGTACTTC	CASSLGQGFDEQYF
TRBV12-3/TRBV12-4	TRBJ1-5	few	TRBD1	TGTGCCAGCAGTGATCAGGGGGCGGCTCAGCCCCAGCATTTT	CASSDQGAAQPQHF
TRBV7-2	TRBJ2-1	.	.	TGTGCCAGCAGCTTAATTTCCAGTGTGAATGAGCAGTTCTTC	CASSLISSVNEQFF
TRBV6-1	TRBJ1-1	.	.	TGTGCCAGCAGTGGACATGAAGTCGACACTGAAGCTTTCTTT	CASSGHEVDTEAFF
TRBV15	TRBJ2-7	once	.	TGTGCCACCAAGGGAACAGGGTCGGACGAGCAGTACTTC	CATKGTGSDEQYF
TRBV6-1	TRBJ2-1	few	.	TGTGCCACTTCTCGAGGCCATGAGCAGTTCTTC	CATSRGHEQFF
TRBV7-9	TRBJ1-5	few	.	TGTGCCAGCAGCTCAGAGGGGCAGCCCCAGCATTTT	CASSSEGQPQHF
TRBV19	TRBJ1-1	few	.	TGTGCCAGTAGTATCCTGGTTCGGGGCGAGAAGGTGAACACTGAAGCTTTCTTT	CASSILVRGEKVNTEAFF
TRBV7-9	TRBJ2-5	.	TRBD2	TGTGCCAGCAGCTTCATCCGCTTAGCGGGAACGGGTGAGACCCAGTACTTC	CASSFIRLAGTGETQYF
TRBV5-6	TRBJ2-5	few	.	TGTGCCAGCAGCCCAGAGGAGAACGCGGAGACCCAGTACTTC	CASSPEENAETQYF
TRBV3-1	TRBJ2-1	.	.	TGTGCCAGCAGCCAAAACGGGAGAGATGAGCAGTTCTTC	CASSQNGRDEQFF
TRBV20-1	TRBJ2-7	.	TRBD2	TGCAGTGCTAGAGGTCCGGGACTAGCGGTCTACGAGCAGTACTTC	CSARGPGLAVYEQYF
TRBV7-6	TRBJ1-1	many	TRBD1	TGTGCCAGCAGCTTAAGGGGACAGGGTTACACTGAAGCTTTCTTT	CASSLRGQGYTEAFF
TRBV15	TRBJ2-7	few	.	TGTGCCACCAGCAGAGTGGGGTACCGAACCTACGAGCAGTACTTC	CATSRVGYRTYEQYF
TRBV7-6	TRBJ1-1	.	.	TGTGCCAGCAGCTTAGAAAGGGGCCCCGACACTGAAGCTTTCTTT	CASSLERGPDTEAFF
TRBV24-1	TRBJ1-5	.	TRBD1	TGTGCCACCAGTGTTAGGCAGGGGGTCAATCAGCCCCAGCATTTT	CATSVRQGVNQPQHF
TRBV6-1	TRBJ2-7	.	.	TGTGCCAGCAGTGAAGCAGGGCCCCACGAGCAGTACTTC	CASSEAGPHEQYF
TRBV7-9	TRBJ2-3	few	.	TGTGCCAGCAGCTTAGTCTGGACGCCTGGGGATACGCAGTATTTT	CASSLVWTPGDTQYF
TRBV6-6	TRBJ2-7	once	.	TGTGCCAGCAGTAGGAGTCCTCCTGCGGACGAGCAGTACTTC	CASSRSPPADEQYF
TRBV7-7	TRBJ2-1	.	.	TGTGCCAGCAGCTTAGGTGGGGGTAATGATCAGTTCTTC	CASSLGGGNDQFF
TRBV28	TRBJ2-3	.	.	TGTGCCAGCAGTTTACCACTGGGCACAGATACGCAGTATTTT	CASSLPLGTDTQYF
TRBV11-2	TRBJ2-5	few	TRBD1	TGTGCCAGCAGTCCGACCCGGGACAGGGAACCCCAAGAGACCCAGTACTTC	CASSPTRDREPQETQYF
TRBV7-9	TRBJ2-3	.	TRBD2	TGTGCCAGCACCCAGGGCGGGAGGAGGGCAGATACGCAGTATTTT	CASTQGGRRADTQYF
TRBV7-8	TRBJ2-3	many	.	TGTGCCAGCAGCCCCCGAACCGGACAGACGAGCACAGATACGCAGTATTTT	CASSPRTGQTSTDTQYF
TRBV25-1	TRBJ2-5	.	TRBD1	TGTGCCAGCAGTGAATATCGAGGGGGCCCAGAGACCCAGTACTTC	CASSEYRGGPETQYF
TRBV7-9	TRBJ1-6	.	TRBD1	TGTGCCAGCAGCAAGGACAGGGGTCCACCCCTCCACTTT	CASSKDRGPPLHF
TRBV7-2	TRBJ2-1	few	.	TGTGCCAGCAGCCGGCAGTCGGACAACAATGAGCAGTTCTTC	CASSRQSDNNEQFF
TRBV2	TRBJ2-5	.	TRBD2	TGTGCCAGCACCAGGGATAGCGGGAAGGGAGAGACCCAGTACTTC	CASTRDSGKGETQYF
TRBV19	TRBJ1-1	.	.	TGTGCCAGTAGCATCATTCCCCTGGACAGCATGAACACTGAAGCTTTCTTT	CASSIIPLDSMNTEAFF
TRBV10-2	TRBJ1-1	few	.	TGCGCCAGCAGTGAGCCCAGGACAGAGATGAACACTGAAGCTTTCTTT	CASSEPRTEMNTEAFF
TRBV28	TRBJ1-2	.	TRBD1	TGTGCCAGCAGCAACCCACAGGGGTATGGCTACACCTTC	CASSNPQGYGYTF
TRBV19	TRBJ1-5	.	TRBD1	TGTGCCAGTAGTCCCCCGACAGGGGTAAATCAGCCCCAGCATTTT	CASSPPTGVNQPQHF
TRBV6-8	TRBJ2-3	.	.	TGTGCCAGCAGTCACGCGTCGGGGAGGAGCACAGATACGCAGTATTTT	CASSHASGRSTDTQYF
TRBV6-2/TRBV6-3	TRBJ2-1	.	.	TGTGCCAGCATTGGGGCGGGGGCCGTCCTCTCCTACAATGAGCAGTTCTTC	CASIGAGAVLSYNEQFF
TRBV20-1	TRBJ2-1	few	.	TGCAGTGCTAGTCTTGGGGGCCCCGACTACAATGAGCAGTTCTTC	CSASLGGPDYNEQFF
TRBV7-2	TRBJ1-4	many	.	TGTGCCAGCAGCCTCGGAGGCTTCCAGGATGAAAAACTGTTTTTT	CASSLGGFQDEKLFF
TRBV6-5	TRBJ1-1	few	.	TGTGCCAGCAGTTACTCTGGGACGGACAGTATCGAGGCTGAAGCTTTCTTT	CASSYSGTDSIEAEAFF
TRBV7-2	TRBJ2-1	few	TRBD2	TGTGCCAGCAGCTTAGTGGCGGGGGGAACCTACAATGAGCAGTTCTTC	CASSLVAGGTYNEQFF
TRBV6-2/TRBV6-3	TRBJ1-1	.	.	TGTGCCAGCAGCAGTGAAAGTTTGAACACTGAAGCTTTCTTT	CASSSESLNTEAFF
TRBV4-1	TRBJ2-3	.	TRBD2	TGCGCCAGCAGCCAAGGCGGAACTAGCGGGCAGCAGTATTTT	CASSQGGTSGQQYF
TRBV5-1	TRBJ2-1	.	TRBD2	TGCGCCAGCAGCTCCGGGAGGGCTTCCTATGAGCAGTTCTTC	CASSSGRASYEQFF
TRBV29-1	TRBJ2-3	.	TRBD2	TGCAGCGTTGGAGGCGGGAGTCGGGATACGCAGTATTTT	CSVGGGSRDTQYF